This T cell receptor (beta chain) was obtained from a study of vaccination effects on CD4 cells after COVID-19. Subsequent to less than 13 days of culture, CD4+ T cells were isolated. Each participant was administered two doses of either the BNT162b2 or the mRNA-1273 vaccine. The CDR3 is 13 residues long. The germline gives CDR1 MNHEY, CDR2 SMNVEV (reference sequence). Trimming pared 3 bases from V and 13 bases from J, leaving 18 bases between. A note on this clone: Its antigen is unidentified.

The protocol was immunoSEQ multiplex PCR, while the TCRdb copy is restricted to in-frame clones and leaves out a portion. The sample yields tens of thousands of clones, around 70% seen once. This specimen was CD4+ T cells from PBMCs cultured without peptide, taken after COVID-19 vaccination. The rearrangement links TRBV27 to TRBJ2-5, with D tentatively TRBD1 (5 bases). The receptor's source is a human donor who received a COVID-19 vaccine. DNA for the CDR3: TGTGCCAGCAGTTTCGTCCCACAGGAGAAATCGTACTTC. This translates into CASSFVPQEKSYF.